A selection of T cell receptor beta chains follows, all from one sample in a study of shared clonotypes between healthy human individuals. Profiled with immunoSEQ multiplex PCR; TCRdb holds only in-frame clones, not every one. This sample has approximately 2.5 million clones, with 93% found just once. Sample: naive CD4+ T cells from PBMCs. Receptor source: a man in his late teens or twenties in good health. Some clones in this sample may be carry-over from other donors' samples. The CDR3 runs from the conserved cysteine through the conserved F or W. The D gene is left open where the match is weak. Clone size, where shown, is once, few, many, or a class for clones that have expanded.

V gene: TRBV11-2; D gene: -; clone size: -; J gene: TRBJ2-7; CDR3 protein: CASSLKGNEQYF; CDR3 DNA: TGTGCCAGCAGCCTCAAGGGGAACGAGCAGTACTTC
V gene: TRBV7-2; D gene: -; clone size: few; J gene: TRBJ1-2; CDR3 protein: CASSPRRSNYGYTF; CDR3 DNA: TGTGCCAGCAGCCCACGCCGGTCTAACTATGGCTACACCTTC
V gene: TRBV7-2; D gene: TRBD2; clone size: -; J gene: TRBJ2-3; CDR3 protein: CASSPLGLAALGNTQYF; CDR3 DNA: TGTGCCAGCAGCCCCCTCGGACTAGCGGCCCTAGGAAATACGCAGTATTTT
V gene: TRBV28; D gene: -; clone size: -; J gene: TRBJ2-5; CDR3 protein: CASSFQGFKRPYQETQYF; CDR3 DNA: TGTGCCAGCAGTTTTCAGGGGTTTAAGAGGCCGTACCAAGAGACCCAGTACTTC
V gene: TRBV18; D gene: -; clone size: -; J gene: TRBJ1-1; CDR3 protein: CASSQGLNTEAFF; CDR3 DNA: TGTGCCAGCTCACAGGGGCTGAACACTGAAGCTTTCTTT
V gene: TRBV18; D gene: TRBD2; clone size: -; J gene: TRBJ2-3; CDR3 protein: CASSLFQTSGSTDTQYF; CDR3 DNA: TGTGCCAGCTCACTATTTCAGACTAGCGGAAGCACAGATACGCAGTATTTT
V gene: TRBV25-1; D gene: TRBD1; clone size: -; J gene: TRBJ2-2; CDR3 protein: CASSGVGGTGGAYGELFF; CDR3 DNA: TGTGCCAGCAGTGGCGTTGGCGGGACAGGGGGCGCATACGGGGAGCTGTTTTTT
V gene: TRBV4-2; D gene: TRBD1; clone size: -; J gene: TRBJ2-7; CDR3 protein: CASSHTGQVYEQYF; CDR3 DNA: TGTGCCAGCAGCCACACAGGACAGGTCTACGAGCAGTACTTC
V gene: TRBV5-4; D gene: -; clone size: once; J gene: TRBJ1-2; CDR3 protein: CASSTRTDPYGYTF; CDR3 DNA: TGTGCCAGCAGCACCCGGACGGACCCCTATGGCTACACCTTC
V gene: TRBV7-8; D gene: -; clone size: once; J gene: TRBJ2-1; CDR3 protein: CASSPSPYNEQFF; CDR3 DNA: TGTGCCAGCAGCCCCTCCCCCTACAATGAGCAGTTCTTC
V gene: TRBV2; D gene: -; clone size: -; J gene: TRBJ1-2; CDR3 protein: CASNGENYGYTF; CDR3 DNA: TGTGCCAGCAATGGGGAGAACTATGGCTACACCTTC
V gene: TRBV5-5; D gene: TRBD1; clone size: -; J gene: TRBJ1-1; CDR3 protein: CASSFSGGLNTEAFF; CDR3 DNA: TGTGCCAGCAGCTTCTCAGGGGGCCTGAACACTGAAGCTTTCTTT
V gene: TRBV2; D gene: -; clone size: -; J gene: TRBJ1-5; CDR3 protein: CASSERTPNQPQHF; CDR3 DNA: TGTGCCAGCAGCGAACGGACCCCCAATCAGCCCCAGCATTTT
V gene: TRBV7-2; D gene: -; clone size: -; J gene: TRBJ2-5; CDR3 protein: CASSPGGRETQYF; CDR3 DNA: TGTGCCAGCAGCCCGGGGGGCAGAGAGACCCAGTACTTC
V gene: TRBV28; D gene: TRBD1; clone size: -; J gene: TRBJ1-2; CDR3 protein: CASSPRTGDGYTF; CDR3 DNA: TGTGCCAGCAGTCCTCGGACAGGGGATGGCTACACCTTC
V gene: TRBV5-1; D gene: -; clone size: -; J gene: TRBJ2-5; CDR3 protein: CASSLGPGRRQETQYF; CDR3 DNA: TGCGCCAGCAGCTTGGGCCCAGGGAGGAGGCAAGAGACCCAGTACTTC
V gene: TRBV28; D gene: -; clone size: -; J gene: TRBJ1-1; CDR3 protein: CASSLGQFNTEAFF; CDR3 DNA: TGTGCCAGCAGTTTAGGACAGTTCAACACTGAAGCTTTCTTT
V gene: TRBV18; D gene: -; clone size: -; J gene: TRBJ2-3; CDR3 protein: CASSPGASYTDTQYF; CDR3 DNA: TGTGCCAGCTCACCAGGGGCTAGCTATACAGATACGCAGTATTTT
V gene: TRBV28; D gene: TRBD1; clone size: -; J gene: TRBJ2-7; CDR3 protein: CASSRGRGPRAEQYF; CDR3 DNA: TGTGCCAGCAGCCGTGGTAGGGGGCCAAGGGCCGAGCAGTACTTC
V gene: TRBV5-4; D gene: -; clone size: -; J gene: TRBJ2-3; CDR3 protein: CASSLTVAGTQYF; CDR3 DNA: TGTGCCAGCAGCCTTACCGTCGCGGGTACGCAGTATTTT
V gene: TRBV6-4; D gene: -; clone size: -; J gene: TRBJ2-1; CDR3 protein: CASSGRRTPGFGEQFF; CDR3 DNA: TGTGCCAGCAGTGGAAGACGGACCCCGGGGTTTGGTGAGCAGTTCTTC
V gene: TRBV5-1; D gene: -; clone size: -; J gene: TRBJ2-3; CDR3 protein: CASSHSDPGTDTQYF; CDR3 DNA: TGCGCCAGCAGCCATAGCGACCCGGGCACAGATACGCAGTATTTT
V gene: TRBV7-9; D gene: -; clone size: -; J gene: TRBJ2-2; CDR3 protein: CASSRVSGATGELFF; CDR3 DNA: TGTGCCAGCAGCAGGGTTTCAGGGGCCACCGGGGAGCTGTTTTTT
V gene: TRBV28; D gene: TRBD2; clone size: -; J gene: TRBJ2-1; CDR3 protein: CASTQAGDDNEQFF; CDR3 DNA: TGTGCCAGCACCCAAGCGGGGGACGACAATGAGCAGTTCTTC
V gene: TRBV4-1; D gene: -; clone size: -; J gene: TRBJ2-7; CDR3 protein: CASSQVYRDTNRPYEQYF; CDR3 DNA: TGCGCCAGCAGCCAAGTTTACAGGGATACGAACCGACCCTACGAGCAGTACTTC
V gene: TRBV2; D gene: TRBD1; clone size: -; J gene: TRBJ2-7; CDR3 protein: CASSASTGSHYEQYF; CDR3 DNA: TGTGCCAGCAGTGCGTCGACAGGGTCCCACTACGAGCAGTACTTC
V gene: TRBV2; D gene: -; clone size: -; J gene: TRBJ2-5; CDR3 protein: CASRGGSGQETQYF; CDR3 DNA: TGTGCCAGCCGGGGAGGCAGCGGCCAAGAGACCCAGTACTTC
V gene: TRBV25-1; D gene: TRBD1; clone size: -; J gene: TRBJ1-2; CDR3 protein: CASSNPQGAIYGYTF; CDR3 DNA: TGTGCCAGCAGTAATCCTCAGGGGGCAATCTATGGCTACACCTTC
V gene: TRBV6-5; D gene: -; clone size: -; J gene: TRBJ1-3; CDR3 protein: CASSGTSSGNTIYF; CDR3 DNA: TGTGCCAGCAGTGGGACGTCCTCTGGAAACACCATATATTTT
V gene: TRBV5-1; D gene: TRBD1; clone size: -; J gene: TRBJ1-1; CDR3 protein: CASSRGLGQGYKNTEAFF; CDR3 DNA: TGCGCCAGCAGCCGAGGGTTGGGACAGGGGTATAAGAACACTGAAGCTTTCTTT
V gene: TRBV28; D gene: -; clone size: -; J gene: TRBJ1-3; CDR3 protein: CASSLQGIRGNTIYF; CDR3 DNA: TGTGCCAGCAGTCTTCAGGGAATTCGTGGAAACACCATATATTTT
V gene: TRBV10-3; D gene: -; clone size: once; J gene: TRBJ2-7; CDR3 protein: CAISSPNSALEQYF; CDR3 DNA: TGTGCCATCAGTAGCCCCAACAGTGCGTTGGAGCAGTACTTC
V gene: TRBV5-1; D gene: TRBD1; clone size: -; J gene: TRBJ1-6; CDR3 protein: CASSLDRGPRSLHF; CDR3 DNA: TGCGCCAGCAGCTTGGACAGGGGGCCCAGGTCCCTCCACTTT
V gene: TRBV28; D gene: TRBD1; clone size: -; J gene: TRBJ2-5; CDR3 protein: CASSLLGATGGETQYF; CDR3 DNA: TGTGCCAGCAGTTTATTGGGCGCGACAGGGGGAGAGACCCAGTACTTC
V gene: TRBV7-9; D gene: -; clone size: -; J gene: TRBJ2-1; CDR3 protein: CASSLEGGDEQFF; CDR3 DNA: TGTGCCAGCAGCTTAGAGGGTGGGGATGAGCAGTTCTTC
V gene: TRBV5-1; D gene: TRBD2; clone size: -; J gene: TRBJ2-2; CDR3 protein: CASSLGASGTGELFF; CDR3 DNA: TGCGCCAGCAGCTTGGGAGCTAGCGGCACCGGGGAGCTGTTTTTT
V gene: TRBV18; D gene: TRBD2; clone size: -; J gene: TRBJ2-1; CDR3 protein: CASSAQLAGAYNEQFF; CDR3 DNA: TGTGCCAGCTCAGCCCAACTAGCGGGAGCGTACAATGAGCAGTTCTTC
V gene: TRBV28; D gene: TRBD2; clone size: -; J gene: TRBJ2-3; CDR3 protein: CASTGGNTQYF; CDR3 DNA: TGTGCCAGCACGGGGGGTAATACGCAGTATTTT
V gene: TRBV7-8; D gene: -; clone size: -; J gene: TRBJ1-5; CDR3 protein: CASSLDSSNQPQHF; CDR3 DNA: TGTGCCAGCAGCTTGGACAGTAGCAATCAGCCCCAGCATTTT
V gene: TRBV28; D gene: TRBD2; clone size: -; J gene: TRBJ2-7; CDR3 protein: CASSPTLLAGIVHEQYF; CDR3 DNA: TGTGCCAGCAGTCCCACCTTACTAGCGGGAATCGTCCACGAGCAGTACTTC
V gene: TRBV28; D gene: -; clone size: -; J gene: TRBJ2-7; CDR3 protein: CASSLLGHSYEQYF; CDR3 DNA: TGTGCCAGCAGTTTACTCGGCCACTCCTACGAGCAGTACTTC
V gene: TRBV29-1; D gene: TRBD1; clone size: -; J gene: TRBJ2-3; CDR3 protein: CSVGRQGATDTQYF; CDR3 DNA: TGCAGCGTTGGGAGACAGGGGGCCACAGATACGCAGTATTTT
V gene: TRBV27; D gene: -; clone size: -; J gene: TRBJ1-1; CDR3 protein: CASSLQGLNTEAFF; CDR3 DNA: TGTGCCAGCAGTTTACAGGGACTGAACACTGAAGCTTTCTTT
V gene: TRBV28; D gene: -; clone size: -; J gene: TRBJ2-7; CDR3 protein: CASSTPGGARYF; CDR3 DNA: TGTGCCAGCAGTACCCCAGGCGGAGCCCGGTACTTC
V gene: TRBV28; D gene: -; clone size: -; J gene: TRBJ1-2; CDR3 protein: CASSFRGGYTF; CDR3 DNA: TGTGCCAGCAGTTTTAGAGGAGGCTACACCTTC
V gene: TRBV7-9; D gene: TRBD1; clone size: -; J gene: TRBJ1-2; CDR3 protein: CASSEVTGDYGYTF; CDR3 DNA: TGTGCCAGCAGCGAAGTGACAGGGGACTATGGCTACACCTTC
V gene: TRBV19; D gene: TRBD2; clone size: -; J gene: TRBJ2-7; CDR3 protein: CASSLWRGIVVEGLSYEQYF; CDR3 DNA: TGTGCCAGTAGTCTCTGGCGGGGGATCGTAGTGGAGGGCCTTTCCTACGAGCAGTACTTC
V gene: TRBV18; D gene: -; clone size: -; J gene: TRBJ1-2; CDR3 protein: CASSPQRQKPNYGYTF; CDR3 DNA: TGTGCCAGCTCACCGCAAAGACAGAAGCCTAACTATGGCTACACCTTC
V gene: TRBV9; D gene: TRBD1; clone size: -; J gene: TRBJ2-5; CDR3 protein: CASSPRTGGGETQYF; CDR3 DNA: TGTGCCAGCAGCCCACGGACAGGGGGTGGGGAGACCCAGTACTTC
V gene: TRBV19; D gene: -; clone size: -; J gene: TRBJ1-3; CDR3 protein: CASKTLRQISGNTIYF; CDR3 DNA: TGTGCCAGTAAAACTTTACGACAGATCTCTGGAAACACCATATATTTT